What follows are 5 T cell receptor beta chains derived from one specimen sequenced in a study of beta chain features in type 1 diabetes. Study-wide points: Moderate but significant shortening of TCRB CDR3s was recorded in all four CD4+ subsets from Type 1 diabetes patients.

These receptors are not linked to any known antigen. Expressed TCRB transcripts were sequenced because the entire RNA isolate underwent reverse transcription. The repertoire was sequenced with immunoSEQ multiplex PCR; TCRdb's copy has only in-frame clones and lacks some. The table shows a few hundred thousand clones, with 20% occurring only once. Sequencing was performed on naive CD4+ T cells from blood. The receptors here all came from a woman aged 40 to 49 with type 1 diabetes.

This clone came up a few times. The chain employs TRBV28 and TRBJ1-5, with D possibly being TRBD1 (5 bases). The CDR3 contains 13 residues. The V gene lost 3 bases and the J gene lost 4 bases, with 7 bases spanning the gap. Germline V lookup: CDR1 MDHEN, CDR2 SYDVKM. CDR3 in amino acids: CASSFGGNQPQHF. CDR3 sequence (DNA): TGTGCCAGCAGTTTTGGGGGGAATCAGCCCCAGCATTTT.

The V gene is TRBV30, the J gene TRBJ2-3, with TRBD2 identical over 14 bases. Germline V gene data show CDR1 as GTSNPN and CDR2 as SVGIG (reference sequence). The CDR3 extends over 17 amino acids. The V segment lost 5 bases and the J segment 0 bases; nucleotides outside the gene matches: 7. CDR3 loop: CAWVGTSGRLSTDTQYF. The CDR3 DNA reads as TGTGCCTGGGTCGGGACTAGCGGGAGATTGAGCACAGATACGCAGTATTTT.

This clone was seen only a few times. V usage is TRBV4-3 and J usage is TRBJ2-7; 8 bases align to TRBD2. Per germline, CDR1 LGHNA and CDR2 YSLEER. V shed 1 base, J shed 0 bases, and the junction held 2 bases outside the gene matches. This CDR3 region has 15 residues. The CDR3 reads CASSQVAGSSYEQYF. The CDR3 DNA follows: TGCGCCAGCAGCCAAGTAGCGGGGTCCTCCTACGAGCAGTACTTC.

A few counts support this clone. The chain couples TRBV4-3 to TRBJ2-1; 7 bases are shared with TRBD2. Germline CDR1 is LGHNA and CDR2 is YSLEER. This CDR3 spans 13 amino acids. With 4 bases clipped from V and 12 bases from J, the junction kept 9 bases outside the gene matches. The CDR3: CASSLIGTMGQFF. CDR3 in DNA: TGCGCCAGCAGCCTTATAGGGACTATGGGGCAGTTCTTC.

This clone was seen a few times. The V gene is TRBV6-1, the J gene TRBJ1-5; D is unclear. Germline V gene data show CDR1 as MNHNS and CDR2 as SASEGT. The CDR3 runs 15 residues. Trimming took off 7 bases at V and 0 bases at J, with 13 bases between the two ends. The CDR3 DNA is TGTGCCAGCACGCGGACTGTGAATAGCAATCAGCCCCAGCATTTT. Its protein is CASTRTVNSNQPQHF.